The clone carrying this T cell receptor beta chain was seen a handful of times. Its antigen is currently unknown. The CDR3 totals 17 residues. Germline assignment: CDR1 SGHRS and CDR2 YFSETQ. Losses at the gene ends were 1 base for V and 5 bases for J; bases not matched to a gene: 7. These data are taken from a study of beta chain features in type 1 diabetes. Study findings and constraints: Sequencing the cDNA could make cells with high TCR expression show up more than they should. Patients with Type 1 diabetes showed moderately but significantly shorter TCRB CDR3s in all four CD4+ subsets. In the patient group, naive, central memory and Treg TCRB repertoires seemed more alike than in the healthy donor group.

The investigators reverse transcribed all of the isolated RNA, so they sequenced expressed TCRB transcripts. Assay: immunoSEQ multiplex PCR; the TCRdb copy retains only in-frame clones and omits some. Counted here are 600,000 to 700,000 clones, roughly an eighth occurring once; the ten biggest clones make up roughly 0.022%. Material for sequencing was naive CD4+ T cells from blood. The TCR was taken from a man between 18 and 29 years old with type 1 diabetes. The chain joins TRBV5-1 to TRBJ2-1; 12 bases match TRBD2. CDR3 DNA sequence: TGCGCCAGCAGCTTGCCCCTGACTAGCGGGGGTAACAATGAGCAGTTCTTC. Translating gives CASSLPLTSGGNNEQFF.